Below, 13 T cell receptor beta chains from the same sample are listed, as sequenced in a study of metastatic and nonmetastatic thyroid tumors. All patients were untreated before thyroid surgery. Through MiXCR, TCRdb re-clonotyped the PCR reads. The sample contains 45,000 or so clones, less than 20% of which appear only once. The sequenced sample consisted of blood. Every receptor here comes from a female donor with papillary thyroid cancer or a benign thyroid nodule (not recorded which). Some clones in this sample may be carry-over from other donors' samples.

Comment on this clone: This may be a read error, as it is one base from a much larger clone. Other DNA variants within this sample encode the same CDR3. The gene calls are TRBV11-3 and TRBJ2-5; tentative D call: TRBD2 (5 bases). The V end lost 4 bases, the J end lost 2 bases, and 20 bases lay between the germline ends. The CDR3 contains 17 residues. The germline CDR1 and CDR2 sequences are SGHNT and YENEEA. The CDR3 here is CASSSPGITGPQETQYF. The DNA of the CDR3 is TGTGCCAGCAGCTCCCCCGGGATAACGGGTCCACAAGAGACCCAGTACTTC.

CDR3 region: CASSRGLAGSSTDTQYF. CDR3 in DNA: TGCGCCAGCAGCCGTGGACTAGCGGGATCTAGCACAGATACGCAGTATTTT. The chain has TRBV4-1 and TRBJ2-3, with TRBD2 identical over 12 bases. The CDR3 length is 17 residues. V dropped 4 bases and J dropped 0; count of bases not matched to a gene: 5. Germline loops: CDR1 MGHRA, CDR2 YSYEKL.

Here the CDR3 DNA reads TGTGCCAGCAGTTTGAGCCTTCCCGCGGGGGAGAGACAGTACTTC. This translates into CASSLSLPAGERQYF. J is TRBJ2-5 and V is TRBV6-1, with 7 bases matching TRBD2. This CDR3 contains 15 residues. CDR1 MNHNS and CDR2 SASEGT come from the germline V gene. Unmatched junction bases numbered 17, after V lost 5 bases and J lost 11 bases.

Regarding this clone: At the DNA level, this CDR3 is encoded by other sequences in the same sample as well. The gene calls are TRBV25-1 and TRBJ2-1, with 9 positions matching TRBD2. Germline CDR1 is MGHDK and CDR2 is SYGVNS. J lost 4 bases, V lost 4 bases, and 11 bases had no gene match. The CDR3 has 17 amino acids. CDR3 nucleotides: TGTGCCAGCAGTGCGACAAGCGGGAGGCCAGGTTACAATGAGCAGTTCTTC. Encoded protein: CASSATSGRPGYNEQFF.

This chain links TRBV7-9 with TRBJ2-2; 10 nucleotides match TRBD1. This CDR3 contains 15 residues. With V trimmed by 6 bases and J by 4 bases, 5 bases remained unmatched. Germline CDR1 reads SEHNR; CDR2 reads FQNEAQ (reference sequence). The CDR3 DNA reads TGTGCCAGCAGAGCCGGGACAGGGGTCACCGGGGAGCTGTTTTTT. Translation gives CASRAGTGVTGELFF.

This clone has a count of ten or more. The V call is TRBV11-2, the J call TRBJ2-7, with TRBD1 identical over 10 bases. V shed 2 bases and J 4 bases; nucleotides not matched to a gene: 5. The germline gives CDR1 SGHAT, CDR2 FQNNGV. The length of the CDR3 is 15 residues. Written as DNA, the CDR3 is TGTGCCAGCAGCTTACTTCGGGACAGGGGTTACGAGCAGTACTTC. Protein: CASSLLRDRGYEQYF.

This clone was observed many times. The rearrangement uses TRBV4-2 and TRBJ1-5, with 9 bases matching TRBD1. Trimming removed 4 bases from V and 4 bases from J; junction bases left unmatched: 5. This CDR3 is 15 amino acids long. Germline CDR1 reads LGHNA; CDR2 reads YNFKEQ. CDR3 residues: CASSPTGGGNQPQHF. The CDR3 bases are TGTGCCAGCAGCCCGACAGGGGGAGGAAATCAGCCCCAGCATTTT.

Remarks on this clone: One end of the junction does not line up with germline, which may come from a read error. The chain couples TRBV6-1 to TRBJ2-1, with D unclear. This CDR3 is built from 11 residues. CDR1 is MNHNS and CDR2 is SASEGT in the germline V gene. The CDR3 reads CASSQYNEQFF. The CDR3 DNA reads as TGTGCAAGCAGTCAATATAATGAGCAGTTCTTC.

This clone was recorded at least ten times. The chain uses TRBV9 and TRBJ1-2, with 7 bases matching TRBD1. CDR1 and CDR2 (germline): SGDLS, YYNGEE. V dropped 4 bases and J dropped 8; count of bases not matched to a gene: 5. CDR3 size: 12 residues. The CDR3 DNA is TGTGCCAGCAGCACCCGGACAGGCGGCTACACCTTC. Its translation is CASSTRTGGYTF.

This clone was recorded at least ten times. V usage is TRBV5-1 and J usage is TRBJ2-3; D tentatively reads TRBD1 or TRBD2 (6 bases each). Germline V gene lookup returns CDR1 SGHRS and CDR2 YFSETQ. The CDR3 extends over 14 amino acids. V shed 5 bases and J shed 2 bases, with 12 bases lying between them. The CDR3 DNA is TGCGCCAGCAGACAGGGACTTGCCACAGATACGCAGTATTTT. Its translation: CASRQGLATDTQYF. The whole variable domain, filled in from reference TRBV5-1 and TRBJ2-3, reads KAGVTQTPRYLIKTRGQQVTLSCSPISGHRSVSWYQQTPGQGLQFLFEYFSETQRNKGNFPGRFSGRQFSNSRSEMNVSTLELGDSALYLCASRQGLATDTQYFGPGTRLTVL.

This chain uses TRBV11-2 with TRBJ2-3; weak D call: TRBD2 (5 bases). The CDR3 has 16 residues. Germline V gene sequence: CDR1 SGHAT, CDR2 FQNNGV. Trimming stripped 6 bases from V and 0 bases from J, with 16 bases between. As DNA, the CDR3 is TGTGCCAGCAGTACAAATAGCGCCCCTAGCACAGATACGCAGTATTTT. It yields the protein CASSTNSAPSTDTQYF.

In its sample, this clone ranks as medium-sized. The V and J genes are TRBV6-1 and TRBJ2-7; 7 bases map to TRBD1. V gave up 7 bases and J gave up 4 bases; unmatched junction bases: 10. CDR3 length: 14 residues. Germline V gene sequence: CDR1 MNHNS, CDR2 SASEGT. The CDR3 region has the DNA TGTGCCAGCACCGTAGGGGGACAGACTTACGAGCAGTACTTC. Translating it yields CASTVGGQTYEQYF.

The V and J genes are TRBV10-3 and TRBJ2-3, with D unclear. V was cut by 5 bases and J by 8 bases, with 11 bases left in between. The CDR3 has 12 amino acids. Germline values: CDR1 ENHRY, CDR2 SYGVKD. Written as DNA, the CDR3 is TGTGCCATCAGTTTGTCGAGGCTTACGCAGTATTTT. This encodes CAISLSRLTQYF.